Each of the 7 T cell receptor beta chains below was sequenced from the same sample in a study of shared clonotypes between healthy human individuals. Using immunoSEQ multiplex PCR, the repertoire was profiled, and TCRdb retains in-frame clones only, with some absent. The sample shows about 2.1 million clones, about 93% of them seen only once. Terminally differentiated effector memory CD45RA+ cells were excluded by CCR7 positive selection of CD45RO-negative cells. The sequencing input was naive CD8+ T cells from PBMCs. The source is a young man in good health. Some clones in this sample may be carry-over from other donors' samples.

The chain uses TRBV9 and TRBJ2-3; D may be TRBD2 (6 bases). The V gene lost 4 bases and the J gene lost 3 bases, with 15 bases spanning the gap. Germline V gene lookup returns CDR1 SGDLS and CDR2 YYNGEE. This CDR3 is 15 amino acids long. The CDR3 sequence is CASSPRLVRTDTQYF. The CDR3 DNA follows: TGTGCCAGCAGCCCTCGACTAGTTCGGACAGATACGCAGTATTTT.

V is TRBV5-1 and J is TRBJ2-3; the D gene is possibly TRBD1 (6 bases). The germline gives CDR1 SGHRS, CDR2 YFSETQ. The V and J ends lost 4 bases and 3 bases respectively, with 15 bases between them. The CDR3 sequence is 15 residues long. CDR3 nucleotide sequence: TGCGCCAGCAGCACCGGGACATTAGGGACAGATACGCAGTATTTT. Translated: CASSTGTLGTDTQYF.

As regards this clone: This sample also contains other DNA sequences that code for the same CDR3. This chain links TRBV5-1 with TRBJ2-1, with 9 bases fitting TRBD2. The V segment lost 0 bases and the J segment 4 bases; nucleotides outside the gene matches: 2. Germline loops: CDR1 SGHRS, CDR2 YFSETQ. This CDR3 comprises 15 residues. The CDR3 is CASSLALAGYNEQFF. CDR3 in DNA: TGCGCCAGCAGCTTGGCACTAGCGGGTTACAATGAGCAGTTCTTC.

V usage is TRBV30 and J usage is TRBJ1-1; D is uncertain. The CDR3 is 14 residues long. The germline V gene encodes CDR1 GTSNPN and CDR2 SVGIG (reference sequence). The ends were cut back, 2 bases at V and 1 base at J, with 11 bases in the middle. The CDR3 sequence is CAWSYGLPNTEAFF. CDR3 DNA: TGTGCCTGGAGTTACGGCCTACCGAACACTGAAGCTTTCTTT.

The rearrangement joins TRBV28 to TRBJ2-3; 8 nucleotides align to TRBD2. The germline V gene has CDR1 MDHEN and CDR2 SYDVKM. V lost 3 bases to trimming and J lost 3 bases; unmatched junction nucleotides: 8. The CDR3 extends over 16 amino acids. The chain's CDR3 is CASSFPTSAPTDTQYF. The CDR3 DNA reads TGTGCCAGCAGTTTCCCGACTAGCGCACCAACAGATACGCAGTATTTT.

The rearrangement links TRBV15 to TRBJ1-1; a possible D gene is TRBD1 (5 bases). Germline V gene lookup returns CDR1 LNHNV and CDR2 YYDKDF (reference sequence). Trimming stripped 0 bases from V and 5 bases from J, with 13 bases between. CDR3 length: 15 residues. The CDR3 sequence is CATSRDGEGRTEAFF. In DNA form, the CDR3 reads TGTGCCACCAGCAGAGATGGAGAGGGGAGAACTGAAGCTTTCTTT.

This chain connects TRBV27 to TRBJ1-1, with 7 bases fitting TRBD1. V shed 6 bases and J 8 bases; nucleotides not matched to a gene: 6. Germline V gives CDR1 MNHEY, CDR2 SMNVEV (reference sequence). The CDR3 extends over 12 amino acids. CDR3 residues: CASSTGTAEAFF. The CDR3, as DNA: TGTGCCAGCAGCACGGGGACAGCAGAAGCTTTCTTT.